This TCR beta chain originates from a study of blood T cell repertoires in COVID-19. Generated by immunoSEQ multiplex PCR, the TCRdb table keeps only in-frame clones and is missing some. The table has roughly 150,000 clones, roughly 78% seen once; the top ten hold about 20%. Participant ages covered roughly 18 to 89 years across around 25 US areas. Assignment of participants to cohorts was predicated upon participant-reported clinical history. CDR1 is KGHSH, CDR2 LQKENI, per germline. The CDR3 contains 15 residues. The V end lost 2 bases, the J end lost 6 bases, and 14 bases lay between the germline ends.

This receptor was identified in a woman aged 70 to 79 in a cohort exposed to, infected with or recovered from COVID-19 (not recorded which). The genes are TRBV18 and TRBJ2-4, with TRBD1 as a possible D gene (6 bases). The specimen sequenced was PBMCs or T cells enriched from blood (not recorded which). The CDR3 DNA follows: TGTGCCAGCTCACCATTTGAACAGGGTGGAAACATTCAGTACTTC. It is translated as CASSPFEQGGNIQYF. Using reference TRBV18 and TRBJ2-4 for the parts outside the CDR3, the full variable domain is NAGVMQNPRHLVRRRGQEARLRCSPMKGHSHVYWYRQLPEEGLKFMVYLQKENIIDESGMPKERFSAEFPKEGPSILRIQQVVRGDSAAYFCASSPFEQGGNIQYFGAGTRLSVL.